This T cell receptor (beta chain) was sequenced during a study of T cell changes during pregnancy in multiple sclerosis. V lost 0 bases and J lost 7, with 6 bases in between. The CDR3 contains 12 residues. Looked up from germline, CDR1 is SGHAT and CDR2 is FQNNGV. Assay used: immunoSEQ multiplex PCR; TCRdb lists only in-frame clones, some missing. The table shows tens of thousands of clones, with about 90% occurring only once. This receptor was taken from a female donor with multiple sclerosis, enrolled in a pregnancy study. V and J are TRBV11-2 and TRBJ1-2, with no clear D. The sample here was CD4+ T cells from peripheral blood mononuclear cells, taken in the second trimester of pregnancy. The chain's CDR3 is CASSLEMAGYTF. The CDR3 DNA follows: TGTGCCAGCAGCTTAGAGATGGCTGGCTACACCTTC.